This T cell receptor (beta chain) was captured by sequencing in a study of tumor and adjacent non-tumor tissue in lung cancer. The library came from three nested PCR rounds adapted from ARM-PCR protocols. TCRdb re-analysed the multiplex PCR reads in MiXCR, keeping a single row per CDR3 protein. Of 55,000 to 75,000 distinct CDR3 sequences in the sample, just under 60% were seen once. Whole-study findings and limits: In normal lung, the top 100 clones were significantly more dominant than in tumor. Significantly higher TCR diversity was found in tumor than normal lung. Higher tumor TCR diversity was associated with shorter survival.

The CDR3 runs to 16 residues. CDR1 and CDR2 from the germline V gene are MNHNY and SVGAGI (reference sequence). This clonotype appeared a few times. The antigen is undetermined. The junction does not match germline at one end; this may be a read error. This sample's RNA came from whole unsorted tissue. This sequence was found in a man in his fifties or sixties with non-small cell lung cancer. Sequences were obtained from lung tumor tissue. V and J are TRBV6-6 and TRBJ1-1, with D perhaps matching TRBD1 (6 bases). The CDR3 reads CASSYTGPSMNTEAFF. The CDR3 bases are TGTGCCAGCAGTTATACAGGGCCTAGCATGAATACTGAAGCTTTCTTT.